This T cell receptor beta chain was captured in a study of T cell repertoires in cytomegalovirus infection. After removal of 7 bases from V and 4 bases from J, the junction contained 5 bases not matched to a gene. Germline-derived CDR1 and CDR2 are SNHLY and FYNNEI. This CDR3 contains 15 residues. TCRdb passed the reads through MiXCR, listing each CDR3 protein once. Of roughly 920,000 distinct CDR3 sequences detected, approximately 31% appear once; the ten largest clones hold about an eighth. Worth noting for this clonotype: Its antigen remains unidentified.

This chain joins TRBV2 and TRBJ2-2, with TRBD1 identical over 11 bases. The sequencing here drew on cultured CD8+ T cells from PBMCs, taken from culture after CMV antigen stimulation. This TCR came from a human donor in good health (CMV status not recorded). Some clones in this sample may be carry-over from other donors' samples. The CDR3 nucleotides are TGTGCCAGCATATTGGACAGGGGGCGCACCGGGGAGCTGTTTTTT. It specifies CASILDRGRTGELFF.